Listed below are T cell receptor beta chains from one sample, sequenced in a study of type 1 regulatory T cells. MiXCR, run by TCRdb on the reads, gives a single entry per CDR3 protein. Altogether several thousand distinct CDR3 sequences are present, about 26% being singletons, with the ten largest covering about 40%. Antigen specificity for these receptors is unknown. The sequenced sample consisted of cultured type 1 regulatory T (Tr1) cells, either the whole culture or a sorted fraction (not recorded which). Every receptor here comes from a human donor in good health. Both conserved end residues are part of each CDR3. A D gene is named only where the DNA matches it firmly. The listing skips clone size in some rows; elsewhere it reads once, few, many or a size class.

j_call d_call clone_size v_call cdr3_nt cdr3_aa
TRBJ1-1 - few TRBV29-1 TGCAGCGTTTCACAGGTGAACACTGAAGCTTTCTTT CSVSQVNTEAFF
TRBJ1-1 - - TRBV7-9 TGTGCCAGCAGCTTAGGGCAGACGAACACTGAAGCTTTCTTT CASSLGQTNTEAFF
TRBJ2-2 TRBD2 - TRBV28 TGTGCCAGCCGTAAAGCGGGGCCCCCAACCGGGGAGCTGTTTTTT CASRKAGPPTGELFF
TRBJ2-1 TRBD2 - TRBV6-5 TGTGCCAGCAGTAACCGACTAGCGGGGGGGGTAGGAAATGAGCAGCTCTTC CASSNRLAGGVGNEQLF
TRBJ2-3 - medium-sized TRBV4-1 TGCGCCAGCAGCCCCTCAGGTAGCGGAGGCACAGATACGCAGTATTTT CASSPSGSGGTDTQYF
TRBJ2-7 TRBD2 medium-sized TRBV18 TGTGCCAGCTCACCGGCTAGCGGGGGGGCGATCTCCTACGAGCAGTACTTC CASSPASGGAISYEQYF
TRBJ1-1 - many TRBV30 TGTGCCTGGAGTGCCCAGGGAGGGGTTAACACTGAAGCTTTCTTT CAWSAQGGVNTEAFF
TRBJ2-2 TRBD1 many TRBV28 TGTGCCAGCAGTTTTGTGACAGGGGACACCGGGGAGCTGTTTTTT CASSFVTGDTGELFF
TRBJ1-1 - medium-sized TRBV7-9 TGTGCCAGCAGCTTGACAGGGAACACTGAAGCTTTCTTT CASSLTGNTEAFF
TRBJ1-5 - few TRBV6-5 TGTGCCAGCAGACCGGGCGCCCCGATCAATCAGCCCCAGCATTTT CASRPGAPINQPQHF
TRBJ1-3 - - TRBV12-3/TRBV12-4 TGTGCCAGCCGCGACAGGAGCTCTGGAAACACCATATATTTT CASRDRSSGNTIYF
TRBJ2-3 - many TRBV4-1 TGCGCCAGCAGCCCACCCCCGGGGGCGACAATAGATACGCAGTATTTT CASSPPPGATIDTQYF
TRBJ1-2 TRBD1 - TRBV5-6 TGTGCCAGCAGCCCCCTTGGGACAGGGGATTTCTATGGCTACACCTTC CASSPLGTGDFYGYTF
TRBJ2-7 - medium-sized TRBV7-2 TGTGCCAGCAGCTTGCAACTAGGCTACGAGCAGTACTTC CASSLQLGYEQYF
TRBJ2-7 TRBD2 - TRBV7-8 TGTGCCAGCAGCTTAGGGGCGGGGGAATCCTACGAGCAGTACTTC CASSLGAGESYEQYF
TRBJ1-6 - large TRBV7-9 TGTGCCAGCAGCCCCCTGGAGATCGGTAATTCACCCCTCCACTTT CASSPLEIGNSPLHF
TRBJ1-5 - many TRBV18 TGTGCCAGCTCAGATCAGGGGTTGATCAATCAGCCCCAGCATTTT CASSDQGLINQPQHF
TRBJ1-6 TRBD1 medium-sized TRBV2 TGTGCCAACTCCAGGGGGCTTGGGTTTTCACCCCTCCACTTT CANSRGLGFSPLHF
TRBJ2-2 - many TRBV7-2 TGTGCCAGCAGCTTAGCTCGGTGGAACACCGGGGAGCTGTTTTTT CASSLARWNTGELFF
TRBJ1-2 - few TRBV19 TGTGCCAGTAGTATGGGCCCGCCTCGACGAGACTATGGCTACACCTTC CASSMGPPRRDYGYTF
TRBJ2-3 TRBD2 medium-sized TRBV15 TGTGCCACCAGCAGAGATCGGGGGGGGACAGATACGCAGTATTTT CATSRDRGGTDTQYF
TRBJ2-1 TRBD1 few TRBV20-1 TGCAGTGCTTGGCCGGGACAGGGGACGAAGCAGTTCTTC CSAWPGQGTKQFF
TRBJ2-1 TRBD2 - TRBV7-3 TGTGCCAGCAGCCGGGGAGGGTCTGGCTCCTACAATGAGCAGTTCTTC CASSRGGSGSYNEQFF
TRBJ2-5 - few TRBV11-2 TGTGCCAGCAGCTTAGGTGTGGCAGCCCAAGAGACCCAGTACTTC CASSLGVAAQETQYF
TRBJ1-2 TRBD1 - TRBV7-8 TGTGCCAGCAGCTTAGGGGGACAGGGCTACGGCTACACCTTC CASSLGGQGYGYTF
TRBJ2-3 TRBD2 - TRBV2 TGTGCCAGCAGTCTAGCGGGGGAAGGCACAGATACGCAGTATTTT CASSLAGEGTDTQYF
TRBJ1-3 - few TRBV5-1 TGCGCCAGCAGCTTTTCTCCCATAAGGGAGCTCTCTGGAAACACCATATATTTT CASSFSPIRELSGNTIYF
TRBJ2-5 TRBD2 many TRBV20-1 TGCAGTGCTACCCGAGAGGCGGGGGGGCTGGAGACCCAGTACTTC CSATREAGGLETQYF